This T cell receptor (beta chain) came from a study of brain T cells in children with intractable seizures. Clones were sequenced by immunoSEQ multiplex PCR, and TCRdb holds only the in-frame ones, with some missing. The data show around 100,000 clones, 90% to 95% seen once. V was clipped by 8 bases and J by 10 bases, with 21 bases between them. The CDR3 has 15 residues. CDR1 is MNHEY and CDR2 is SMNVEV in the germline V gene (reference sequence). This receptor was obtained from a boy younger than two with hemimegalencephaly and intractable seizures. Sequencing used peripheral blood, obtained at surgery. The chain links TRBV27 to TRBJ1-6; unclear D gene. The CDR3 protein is CASGEGPAGGSPLHF. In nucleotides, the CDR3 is TGTGCCAGCGGAGAAGGTCCCGCCGGTGGGTCACCCCTCCACTTT.